The text below deals with one TCR beta chain. Germline CDR1 is SGHRS and CDR2 is YFSETQ. V was shortened by 4 bases and J by 3 bases, with 7 bases between the two germline ends. The CDR3 length is 12 residues. Clones were sequenced by immunoSEQ multiplex PCR, and TCRdb holds only the in-frame ones, with some missing. The sample has some 21,000 clones, 95% to 99% seen once; the top ten hold about 0.13%. This sample was included in a study of T cells after posttransplantation cyclophosphamide. This rearrangement joins TRBV5-1 to TRBJ1-1; D is possibly TRBD1 (5 bases). The sequenced sample was naive CD8+ T cells sorted from PBMCs. The clonotype comes from a middle-aged man in good health, CMV-negative, and a related stem cell transplant donor. The CDR3, as DNA: TGCGCCAGCAGCGGGGGGGACACTGAAGCTTTCTTT. Protein product: CASSGGDTEAFF.